This section outlines one T cell receptor (beta chain) sequence together with its context. The antigen it binds to is not known. The record has no base qualities; no much larger clone is one base away. The library was generated by the immunoSEQ multiplex PCR assay. This immuneACCESS table, as held by TCRdb, lists in-frame sequences with V and J called but not all clones. Of the missing ones, under half trace to an unresolved V gene in checked studies; the others have no known cause. Here the sample has 5,500 to 7,000 clones; around 10% occur a single time. The top ten constitute approximately 2.4% of the sample. This specimen belongs to a study of tumour-infiltrating T cells in Burkitt lymphoma (TCRdb year 2020). Looking at the study overall: TCR repertoire data were compared against clinical outcome, and productive clonality predicted overall survival and progression-free survival independently of established prognostic factors such as age at diagnosis.

Including cysteine and phenylalanine, the CDR3 has 15 amino acids. Just the 45-base CDR3 DNA is kept, in frame starting at base 1. Trimming at the junction amounts to 4 bases on V and 4 bases on J, and the germline ends lie 13 bases apart. The germline V gene specifies ENHRY as CDR1 and SYGVKD as CDR2. The rearrangement joined TRBV10-3 to TRBJ2-2; matching of 5 bases hints at TRBD1 as the D gene. The source of this sequence is a human donor with diffuse large B-cell lymphoma. Input material: tumor tissue. Read as DNA, the sequence is TGTGCCATCAGTGTCGGCCAGGGAAGCACCGGGGAGCTGTTTTTT. Translated, it gives CAISVGQGSTGELFF.